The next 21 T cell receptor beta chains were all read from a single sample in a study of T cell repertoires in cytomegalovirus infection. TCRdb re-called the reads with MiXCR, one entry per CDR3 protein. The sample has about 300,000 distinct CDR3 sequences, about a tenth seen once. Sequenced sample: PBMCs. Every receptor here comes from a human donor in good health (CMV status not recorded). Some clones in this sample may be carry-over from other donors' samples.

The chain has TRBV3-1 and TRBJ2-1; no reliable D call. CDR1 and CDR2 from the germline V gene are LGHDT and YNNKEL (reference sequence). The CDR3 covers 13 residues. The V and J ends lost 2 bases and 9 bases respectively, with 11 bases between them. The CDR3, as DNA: TGTGCCAGCAGCCAACCACAAGGAGCTGAGCAGTTCTTC. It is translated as CASSQPQGAEQFF.

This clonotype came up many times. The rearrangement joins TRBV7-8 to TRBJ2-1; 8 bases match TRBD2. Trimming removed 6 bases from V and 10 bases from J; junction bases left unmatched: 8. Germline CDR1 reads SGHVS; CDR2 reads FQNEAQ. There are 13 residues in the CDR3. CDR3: CASSTSGGREQFF. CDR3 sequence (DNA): TGTGCCAGCAGTACATCGGGGGGGCGCGAGCAGTTCTTC.

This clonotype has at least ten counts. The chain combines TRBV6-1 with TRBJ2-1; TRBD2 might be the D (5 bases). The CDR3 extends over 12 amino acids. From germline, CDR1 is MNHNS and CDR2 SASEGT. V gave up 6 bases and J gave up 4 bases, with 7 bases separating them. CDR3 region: CASRSGYNEQFF. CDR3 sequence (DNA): TGTGCCAGCAGGTCGGGGTACAATGAGCAGTTCTTC.

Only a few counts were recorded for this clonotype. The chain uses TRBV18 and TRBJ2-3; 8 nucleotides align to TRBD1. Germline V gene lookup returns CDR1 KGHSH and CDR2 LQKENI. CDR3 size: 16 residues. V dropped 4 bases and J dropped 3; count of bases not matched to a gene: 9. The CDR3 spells CASSRTPGGGTDTQYF. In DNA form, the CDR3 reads TGTGCCAGCTCACGAACGCCAGGGGGCGGGACAGATACGCAGTATTTT.

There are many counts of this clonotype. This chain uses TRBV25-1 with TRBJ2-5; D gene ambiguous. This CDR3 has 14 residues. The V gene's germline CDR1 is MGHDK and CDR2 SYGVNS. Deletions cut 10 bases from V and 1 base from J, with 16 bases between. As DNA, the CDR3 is TGTGCCACCAGGTCGTCGGCTCTCCAAGAGACCCAGTACTTC. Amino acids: CATRSSALQETQYF.

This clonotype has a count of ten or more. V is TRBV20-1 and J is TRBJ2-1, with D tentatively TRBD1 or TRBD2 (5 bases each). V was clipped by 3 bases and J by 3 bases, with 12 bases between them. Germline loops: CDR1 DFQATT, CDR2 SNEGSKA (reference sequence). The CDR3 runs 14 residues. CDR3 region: CSARGTEGYNEQFF. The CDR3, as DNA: TGCAGTGCTAGGGGGACCGAAGGCTACAATGAGCAGTTCTTC.

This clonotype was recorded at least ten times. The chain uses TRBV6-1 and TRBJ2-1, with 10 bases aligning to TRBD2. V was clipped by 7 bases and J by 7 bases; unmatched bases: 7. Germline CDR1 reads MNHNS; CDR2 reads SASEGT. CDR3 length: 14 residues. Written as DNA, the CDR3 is TGTGCCAGCACCAAAGCGGGGGGGCGTAATGAGCAGTTCTTC. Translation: CASTKAGGRNEQFF.

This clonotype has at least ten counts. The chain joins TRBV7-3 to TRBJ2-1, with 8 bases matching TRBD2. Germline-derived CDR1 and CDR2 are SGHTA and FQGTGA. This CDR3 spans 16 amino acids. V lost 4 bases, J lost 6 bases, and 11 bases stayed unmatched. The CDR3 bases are TGTGCCAGCAGCTCCCGGGGGGGGGGGTGGTCCAATGAGCAGTTCTTC. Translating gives CASSSRGGGWSNEQFF.

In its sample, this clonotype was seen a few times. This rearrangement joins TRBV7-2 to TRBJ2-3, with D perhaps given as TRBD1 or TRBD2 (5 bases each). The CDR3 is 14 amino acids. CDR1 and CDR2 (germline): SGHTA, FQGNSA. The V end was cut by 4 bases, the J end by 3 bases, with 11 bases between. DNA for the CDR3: TGTGCCAGCAGCTCGGACGAGGGGACAGATACGCAGTATTTT. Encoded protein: CASSSDEGTDTQYF.

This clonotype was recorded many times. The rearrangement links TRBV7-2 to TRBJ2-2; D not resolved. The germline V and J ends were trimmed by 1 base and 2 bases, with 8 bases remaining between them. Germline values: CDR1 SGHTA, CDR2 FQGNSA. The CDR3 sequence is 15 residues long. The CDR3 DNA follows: TGTGCCAGCAGCTTAGGAACAGTCAACACCGGGGAGCTGTTTTTT. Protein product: CASSLGTVNTGELFF.

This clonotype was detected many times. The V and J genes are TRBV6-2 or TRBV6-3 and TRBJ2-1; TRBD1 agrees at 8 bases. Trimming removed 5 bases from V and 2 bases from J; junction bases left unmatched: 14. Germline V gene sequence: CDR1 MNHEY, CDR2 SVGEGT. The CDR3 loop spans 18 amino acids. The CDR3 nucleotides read TGTGCCAGCAGTGGGACAGGTCTACAGGGTCTTGCCTACAATGAGCAGTTCTTC. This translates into CASSGTGLQGLAYNEQFF.

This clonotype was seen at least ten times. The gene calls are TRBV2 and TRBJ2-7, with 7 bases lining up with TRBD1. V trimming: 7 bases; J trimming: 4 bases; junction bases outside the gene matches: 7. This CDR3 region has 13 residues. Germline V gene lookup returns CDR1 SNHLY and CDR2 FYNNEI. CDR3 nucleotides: TGTGCCAGCACTGGGACAGAGAGATACGAGCAGTACTTC. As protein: CASTGTERYEQYF. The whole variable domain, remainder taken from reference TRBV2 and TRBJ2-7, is EPEVTQTPSHQVTQMGQEVILRCVPISNHLYFYWYRQILGQKVEFLVSFYNNEISEKSEIFDDQFSVERPDGSNFTLKIRSTKLEDSAMYFCASTGTERYEQYFGPGTRLTVT.

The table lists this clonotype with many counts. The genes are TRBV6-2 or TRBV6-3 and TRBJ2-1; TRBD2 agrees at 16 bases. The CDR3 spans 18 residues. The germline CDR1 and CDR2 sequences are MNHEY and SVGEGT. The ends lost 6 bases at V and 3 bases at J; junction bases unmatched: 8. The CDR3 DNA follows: TGTGCCAGCAGGCAGGGACTAGCGGGGGGGAGTTACTACAATGAGCAGTTCTTC. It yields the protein CASRQGLAGGSYYNEQFF.

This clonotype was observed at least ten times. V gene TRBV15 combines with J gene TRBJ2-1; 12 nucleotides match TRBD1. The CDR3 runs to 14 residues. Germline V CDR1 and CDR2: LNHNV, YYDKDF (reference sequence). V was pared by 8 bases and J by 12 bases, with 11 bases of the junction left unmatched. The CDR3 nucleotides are TGTGCCACCTCCCGGGACAGGGGGCTTGAGGGGCAGTTCTTC. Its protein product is CATSRDRGLEGQFF. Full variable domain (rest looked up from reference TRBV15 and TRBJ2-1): DAMVIQNPRYQVTQFGKPVTLSCSQTLNHNVMYWYQQKSSQAPKLLFHYYDKDFNNEADTPDNFQSRRPNTSFCFLDIRSPGLGDTAMYLCATSRDRGLEGQFFGPGTRLTVL.

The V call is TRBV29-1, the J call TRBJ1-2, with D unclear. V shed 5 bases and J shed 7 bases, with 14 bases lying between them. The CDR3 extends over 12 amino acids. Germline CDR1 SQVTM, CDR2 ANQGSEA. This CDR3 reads CSVRSEGGGYTF. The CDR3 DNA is TGCAGCGTTCGGTCGGAGGGAGGTGGCTACACCTTC. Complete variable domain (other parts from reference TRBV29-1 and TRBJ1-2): SAVISQKPSRDICQRGTSLTIQCQVDSQVTMMFWYRQQPGQSLTLIATANQGSEATYESGFVIDKFPISRPNLTFSTLTVSNMSPEDSSIYLCSVRSEGGGYTFGSGTRLTVV.

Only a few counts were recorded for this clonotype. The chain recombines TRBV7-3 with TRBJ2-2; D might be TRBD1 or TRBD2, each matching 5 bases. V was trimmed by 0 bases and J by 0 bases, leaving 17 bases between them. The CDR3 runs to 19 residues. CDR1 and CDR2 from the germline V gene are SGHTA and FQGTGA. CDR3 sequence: CASSLTRGFGAANTGELFF. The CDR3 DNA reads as TGTGCCAGCAGCTTAACCCGAGGTTTCGGGGCCGCGAACACCGGGGAGCTGTTTTTT.

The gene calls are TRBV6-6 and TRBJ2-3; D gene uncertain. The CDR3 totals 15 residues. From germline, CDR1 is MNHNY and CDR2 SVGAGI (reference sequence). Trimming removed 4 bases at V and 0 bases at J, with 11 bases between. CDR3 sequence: CASSSADPSTDTQYF. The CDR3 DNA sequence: TGTGCCAGCAGTTCCGCGGATCCCAGCACAGATACGCAGTATTTT.

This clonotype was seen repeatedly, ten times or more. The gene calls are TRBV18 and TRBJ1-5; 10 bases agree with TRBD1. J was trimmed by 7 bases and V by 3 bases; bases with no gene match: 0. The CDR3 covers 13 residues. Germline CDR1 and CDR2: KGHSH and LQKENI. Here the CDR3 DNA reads TGTGCCAGCTCACCGGGACAGGGGCAGCCCCAGCATTTT. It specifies CASSPGQGQPQHF.

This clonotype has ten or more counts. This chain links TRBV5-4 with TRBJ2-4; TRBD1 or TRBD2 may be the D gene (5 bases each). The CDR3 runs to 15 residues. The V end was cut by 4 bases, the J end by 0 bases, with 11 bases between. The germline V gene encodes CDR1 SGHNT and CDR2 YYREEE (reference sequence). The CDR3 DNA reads TGTGCCAGCAGCGCCGAGGGGAGAGCCAAAAACATTCAGTACTTC. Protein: CASSAEGRAKNIQYF.

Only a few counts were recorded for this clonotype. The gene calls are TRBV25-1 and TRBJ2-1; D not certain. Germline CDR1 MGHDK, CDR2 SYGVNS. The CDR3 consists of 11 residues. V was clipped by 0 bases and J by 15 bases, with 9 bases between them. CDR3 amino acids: CASSEYRVWFF. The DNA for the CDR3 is TGTGCCAGCAGTGAATATAGGGTTTGGTTCTTC.

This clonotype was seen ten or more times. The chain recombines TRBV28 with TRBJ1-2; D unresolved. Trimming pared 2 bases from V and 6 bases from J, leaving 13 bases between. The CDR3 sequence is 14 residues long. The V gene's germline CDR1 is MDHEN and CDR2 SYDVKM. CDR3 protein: CASSLGRSSHGYTF. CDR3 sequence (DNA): TGTGCCAGCAGTTTAGGCAGGAGCTCACATGGCTACACCTTC.